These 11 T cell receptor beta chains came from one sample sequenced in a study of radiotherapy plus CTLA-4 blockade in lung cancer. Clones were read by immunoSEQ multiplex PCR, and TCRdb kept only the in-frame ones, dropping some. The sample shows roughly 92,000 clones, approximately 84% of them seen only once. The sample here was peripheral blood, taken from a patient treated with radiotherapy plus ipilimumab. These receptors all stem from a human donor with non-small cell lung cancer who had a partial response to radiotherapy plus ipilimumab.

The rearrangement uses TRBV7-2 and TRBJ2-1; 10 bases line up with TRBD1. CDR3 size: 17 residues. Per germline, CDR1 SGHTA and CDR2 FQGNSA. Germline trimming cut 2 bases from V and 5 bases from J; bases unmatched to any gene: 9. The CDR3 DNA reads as TGTGCCAGCAGCTTAAGTGGGACAGGGGTCGGCGACAATGAGCAGTTCTTC. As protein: CASSLSGTGVGDNEQFF.

The CDR3 loop is CASSQANSQETQYF. Here the CDR3 DNA reads TGTGCCAGCAGCCAGGCCAACAGTCAAGAGACCCAGTACTTC. This rearrangement joins TRBV5-6 to TRBJ2-5; no reliable D call. CDR3 length: 14 amino acids. Per the germline V gene, CDR1 is SGHDT and CDR2 is YYEEEE. Trimming removed 4 bases at V and 2 bases at J, with 12 bases between.

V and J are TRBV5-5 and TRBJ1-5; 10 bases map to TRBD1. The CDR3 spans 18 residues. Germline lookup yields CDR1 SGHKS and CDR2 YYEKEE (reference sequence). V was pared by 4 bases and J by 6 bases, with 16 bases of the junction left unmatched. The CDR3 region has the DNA TGTGCCAGCAGCCCGGCGCCCGGGACAGGGGCTTTTGGTCAGCCCCAGCATTTT. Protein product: CASSPAPGTGAFGQPQHF.

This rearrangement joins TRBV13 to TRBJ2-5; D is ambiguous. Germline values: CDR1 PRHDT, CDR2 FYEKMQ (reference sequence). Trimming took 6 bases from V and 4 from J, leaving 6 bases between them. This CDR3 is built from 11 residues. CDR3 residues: CASSFLETQYF. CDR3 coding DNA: TGTGCCAGCAGTTTCCTAGAGACCCAGTACTTC.

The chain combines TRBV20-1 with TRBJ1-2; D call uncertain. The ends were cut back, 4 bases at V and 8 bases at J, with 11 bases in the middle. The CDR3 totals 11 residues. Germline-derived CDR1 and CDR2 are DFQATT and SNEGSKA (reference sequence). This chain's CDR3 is CSAMVVGGYTF. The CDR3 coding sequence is TGCAGTGCTATGGTAGTGGGCGGCTACACCTTC.

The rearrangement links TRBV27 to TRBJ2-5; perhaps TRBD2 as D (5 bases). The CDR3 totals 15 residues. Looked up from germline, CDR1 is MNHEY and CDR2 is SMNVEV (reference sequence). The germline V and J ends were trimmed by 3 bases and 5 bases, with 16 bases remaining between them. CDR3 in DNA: TGTGCCAGCAGTTTGGGGTACACTAGAGTCGAGACCCAGTACTTC. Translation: CASSLGYTRVETQYF.

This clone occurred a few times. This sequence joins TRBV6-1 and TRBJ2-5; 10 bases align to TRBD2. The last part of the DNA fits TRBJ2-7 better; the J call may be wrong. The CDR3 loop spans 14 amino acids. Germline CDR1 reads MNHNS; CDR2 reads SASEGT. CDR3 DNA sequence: TGTGCCAGCAGCTTAGCGGGAGGCGTGTACGAGCAGTACTTC. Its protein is CASSLAGGVYEQYF.

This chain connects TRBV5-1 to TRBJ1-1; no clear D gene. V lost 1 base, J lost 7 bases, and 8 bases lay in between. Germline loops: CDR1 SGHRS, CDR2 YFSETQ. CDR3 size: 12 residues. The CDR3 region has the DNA TGCGCCAGCAGCTTGTTTCGGGATGAAGCTTTCTTT. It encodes CASSLFRDEAFF.

CDR3 protein: CASFLSGANVLTF. The CDR3 region has the DNA TGTGCCTCTTTTCTCTCTGGGGCCAACGTCCTGACTTTC. The chain is built from TRBV28 and TRBJ2-6; no clear D gene. Looked up from germline, CDR1 is MDHEN and CDR2 is SYDVKM. The CDR3 runs to 13 residues. V dropped 11 bases and J dropped 0 bases, with 8 bases sitting between them.

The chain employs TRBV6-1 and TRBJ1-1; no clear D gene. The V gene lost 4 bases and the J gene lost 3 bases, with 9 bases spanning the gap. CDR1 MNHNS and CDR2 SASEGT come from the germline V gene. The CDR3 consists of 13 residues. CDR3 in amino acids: CASSVYYYTEAFF. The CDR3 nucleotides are TGTGCCAGCAGTGTCTACTACTACACTGAAGCTTTCTTT.

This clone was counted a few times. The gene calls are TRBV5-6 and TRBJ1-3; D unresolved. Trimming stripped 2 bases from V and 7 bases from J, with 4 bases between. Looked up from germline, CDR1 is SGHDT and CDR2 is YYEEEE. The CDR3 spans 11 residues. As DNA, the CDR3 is TGTGCCAGCAGCTTCGGGAACACCATATATTTT. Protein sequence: CASSFGNTIYF. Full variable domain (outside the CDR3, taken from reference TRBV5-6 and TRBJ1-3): DAGVTQSPTHLIKTRGQQVTLRCSPKSGHDTVSWYQQALGQGPQFIFQYYEEEERQRGNFPDRFSGHQFPNYSSELNVNALLLGDSALYLCASSFGNTIYFGEGSWLTVV.